In its sample, the clone carrying this TCR beta chain was seen a few times. V gave up 5 bases and J gave up 1 base, with 14 bases separating them. Germline V gene lookup returns CDR1 SNHLY and CDR2 FYNNEI. The CDR3 spans 15 residues. The data belong to a study of control samples from healthy donors and cancer patients. Using immunoSEQ multiplex PCR, the repertoire was profiled, and TCRdb retains in-frame clones only, with some absent. The data contain approximately 89,000 clones, about 90% of them singletons. This receptor was obtained from a man aged 45-65 years in good health. The rearrangement links TRBV2 to TRBJ1-1; D is unresolved. Sample: blood. The CDR3 spells CASSFSPGSNTEAFF. In DNA form, the CDR3 reads TGTGCCAGCAGTTTCTCGCCGGGCTCGAACACTGAAGCTTTCTTT.